The clone carrying this T cell receptor (beta chain) was recorded at least ten times. The source of the sample is a study of T cells in Graves' hyperthyroidism and ophthalmopathy. Study as a whole: Sampling of peripheral blood happened at initial diagnosis, prior to any treatment.

Pregnant or lactating patients were excluded, as were those with uncontrolled infection or other autoimmune disease. Clinical symptoms, serum thyroxine, TRAb, thyroid ultrasound and orbital computed tomography informed diagnoses. Amplification yielded TCR beta CDR3 regions, with RNA transcripts as the source. The primer set for the first-round RT-PCR of the TCR CDR3 was HTBI. TCRdb analysed the multiplex PCR reads with MiXCR anew, one entry per CDR3 protein. The sample records more than 300,000 distinct CDR3 sequences, around a sixth being singletons. The CDR3 totals 15 residues. J was trimmed by 2 bases and V by 0 bases; bases with no gene match: 3. Per the germline V gene, CDR1 is SGHAT and CDR2 is FQNNGV.

The clonotype was recovered from a man younger than 35 with Graves' ophthalmopathy. Sequencing was performed on blood. The chain links TRBV11-2 to TRBJ2-7; 8 bases agree with TRBD2. In nucleotides, the CDR3 is TGTGCCAGCAGCTTAGATGGCGGGGGGCCCTACGAGCAGTACTTC. It yields the protein CASSLDGGGPYEQYF.